These 5 T cell receptor beta chains were sequenced from one sample in a study of T cells after yellow fever vaccination. TCRdb re-derived calls from the 5' RACE reads in MiXCR, one entry per CDR3 protein. The repertoire holds approximately 550,000 distinct CDR3 sequences, with under 25% as singletons. The sample in question was PBMCs, obtained 15 days after the yellow fever booster vaccination. The receptors come from a man younger than 40 who received the YFV17D yellow fever vaccine.

This clonotype was seen only a few times. This sequence joins TRBV20-1 and TRBJ1-1; 8 positions match TRBD1. The CDR3 sequence is 14 residues long. Trimming at V came to 2 bases and at J to 4 bases, leaving 6 bases not matched to a gene. The germline CDR1 and CDR2 sequences are DFQATT and SNEGSKA (reference sequence). CDR3 in DNA: TGCAGTGCTAGATTAACCGGGACAGGCACTGAAGCTTTCTTT. Protein sequence: CSARLTGTGTEAFF.

This clonotype was counted many times. The chain carries TRBV15 and TRBJ2-5, with 7 bases lining up with TRBD2. Trimming at V came to 8 bases and at J to 2 bases, leaving 14 bases not matched to a gene. The CDR3 spans 16 residues. Germline V gives CDR1 LNHNV, CDR2 YYDKDF (reference sequence). The CDR3 DNA sequence: TGTGCCACCGGCCCTCTGAGACTAGCCCCACAAGAGACCCAGTACTTC. It is translated as CATGPLRLAPQETQYF.

The rearrangement joins TRBV10-2 to TRBJ2-3; 14 positions match TRBD2. The CDR3 is 14 amino acids. From germline, CDR1 is WSHSY and CDR2 SAAADI. V lost 10 bases to trimming and J lost 3 bases; unmatched junction nucleotides: 3. CDR3 sequence (DNA): TGCGCCACCGGGACTAGCGGGAGAACAGATACGCAGTATTTT. Its translation: CATGTSGRTDTQYF.

This chain connects TRBV20-1 to TRBJ2-5; 12 nucleotides line up with TRBD2. Germline values: CDR1 DFQATT, CDR2 SNEGSKA (reference sequence). CDR3 size: 16 residues. V was pared by 3 bases and J by 9 bases, with 14 bases of the junction left unmatched. In DNA, the CDR3 is TGCAGTGCTAGGGACCGTTTTAGGACTAGCGGGACGTCCCAGTACTTC. As protein: CSARDRFRTSGTSQYF.

The chain employs TRBV20-1 and TRBJ2-1; D is ambiguous. Per germline, CDR1 DFQATT and CDR2 SNEGSKA (reference sequence). V shed 4 bases and J shed 5 bases, with 9 bases lying between them. This CDR3 is built from 12 residues. CDR3 amino acids: CSAILDHNEQFF. The CDR3 nucleotides read TGCAGTGCTATCCTAGACCACAATGAGCAGTTCTTC.